This T cell receptor (beta chain) was captured by sequencing in a study of T cells in Graves' hyperthyroidism and ophthalmopathy. Study-level findings and limits: In the analysis, a 13 V-J model separated ophthalmopathy from stable hyperthyroidism.

TCR beta CDR3 regions were amplified from RNA transcripts. TCR CDR3 regions were first amplified by RT-PCR with HTBI primers. TCRdb reprocessed the multiplex PCR reads with MiXCR, giving one entry per CDR3 protein. The sample holds about 380,000 distinct CDR3 sequences; around 13% are singletons and the top ten take approximately 11%. This clonotype was observed at least ten times. Its antigen remains unidentified. Exclusion of patients followed from uncontrolled infection, other autoimmune disease, pregnancy or lactation. The sample was blood. This sequence was found in a woman aged 55 to 70 with Graves' hyperthyroidism.

The CDR3 DNA follows: TGTGCCAGCAGGGGAACTAGCGGGTCCTACAATGAGCAGTTCTTC. Residues: CASRGTSGSYNEQFF. The chain carries TRBV12-3 or TRBV12-4 and TRBJ2-1, with 9 bases fitting TRBD2. The J segment lost 1 base and the V segment lost 6 bases, leaving 4 bases of the junction unmatched. CDR3 length equals 15 residues.